The 27 T cell receptor beta chains reported below all come from one sample, sequenced in a study of cytomegalovirus exposure and HLA in healthy donors. With 60 Vbeta and 13 Jbeta primers, the PCR was carried out. Sequencing used immunoSEQ multiplex PCR; TCRdb keeps in-frame clones, though not all of them. This sample has over 200,000 clones, with approximately 80% found just once. The sample consisted of PBMCs. Receptors originate from a male donor in good health and CMV-seronegative.

This clone was observed a handful of times. Other DNA sequences in the sample encode the same CDR3. The chain couples TRBV29-1 to TRBJ2-5; 11 positions match TRBD1. This CDR3 comprises 14 residues. Germline CDR1 is SQVTM and CDR2 is ANQGSEA. Losses at the gene ends were 5 bases for V and 1 base for J; bases not matched to a gene: 3. The chain's CDR3 is CSVSGTGGQETQYF. Written as DNA, the CDR3 is TGCAGCGTTAGCGGGACAGGGGGCCAAGAGACCCAGTACTTC. Complete variable domain (other parts from reference TRBV29-1 and TRBJ2-5): SAVISQKPSRDICQRGTSLTIQCQVDSQVTMMFWYRQQPGQSLTLIATANQGSEATYESGFVIDKFPISRPNLTFSTLTVSNMSPEDSSIYLCSVSGTGGQETQYFGPGTRLLVL.

The V gene is TRBV27, the J gene TRBJ2-2; 8 bases are a match to TRBD2. Trimming cost V 5 bases and J 5 bases; bases outside gene matches: 13. The germline CDR1 and CDR2 sequences are MNHEY and SMNVEV (reference sequence). This CDR3 has 17 amino acids. The CDR3 DNA sequence: TGTGCCAGCAGTGCCCTGCCCGGGACTAGAGGGACCGGGGAGCTGTTTTTT. This gives the protein CASSALPGTRGTGELFF.

DNA for the CDR3: TGTGCCAGCACCCCCGGGTGGCAGACTTTCCAGCCCCAGCATTTT. Its translation is CASTPGWQTFQPQHF. The gene calls are TRBV19 and TRBJ1-5; D is undetermined. Deletions cut 9 bases from V and 7 bases from J, with 22 bases between. CDR3 size: 15 residues. Germline V lookup: CDR1 LNHDA, CDR2 SQIVND (reference sequence).

V gene TRBV5-6 combines with J gene TRBJ2-3; 13 bases match TRBD2. Trimming took 4 bases from V and 4 from J; bases not matched to a gene: 6. Germline CDR1 is SGHDT and CDR2 is YYEEEE. CDR3 length: 16 amino acids. In DNA form, the CDR3 reads TGTGCCAGCAGCGACGGACTAGCGGGAGCCGCAGATACGCAGTATTTT. This encodes CASSDGLAGAADTQYF. The whole variable domain, remainder taken from reference TRBV5-6 and TRBJ2-3, is DAGVTQSPTHLIKTRGQQVTLRCSPKSGHDTVSWYQQALGQGPQFIFQYYEEEERQRGNFPDRFSGHQFPNYSSELNVNALLLGDSALYLCASSDGLAGAADTQYFGPGTRLTVL.

Note on this clone: The junction differs from germline at one of its ends, possibly a read error. The chain recombines TRBV7-9 with TRBJ1-2; D is unclear. The CDR3 runs 12 residues. The germline V gene has CDR1 SEHNR and CDR2 FQNEAQ (reference sequence). CDR3 in DNA: TGTTCCAGCAGCTTAGAGCAGGATGGCTACACCTTC. Translating gives CSSSLEQDGYTF.

A few counts support this clone. The chain employs TRBV5-8 and TRBJ2-1; 9 bases agree with TRBD1. Losses at the gene ends were 5 bases for V and 9 bases for J; bases not matched to a gene: 9. The CDR3 covers 14 residues. In germline, CDR1 is SGHTS, CDR2 YDEGEE. CDR3 sequence reads: CASRRGQGYSEQFF. CDR3 bases: TGTGCCAGCAGGCGAGGACAGGGGTATAGTGAGCAGTTCTTC.

This chain uses TRBV7-9 with TRBJ2-7; weak D call: TRBD2 (6 bases). The CDR3 length is 14 residues. Trimming took 5 bases from V and 3 from J, leaving 14 bases between them. Per the germline V gene, CDR1 is SEHNR and CDR2 is FQNEAQ (reference sequence). CDR3 sequence (DNA): TGTGCCAGCAGCCTCACTAGCAGACACTACGAGCAGTACTTC. It encodes CASSLTSRHYEQYF.

The chain recombines TRBV10-2 with TRBJ1-2, with D unresolved. V was clipped by 0 bases and J by 7 bases, with 12 bases between them. From germline, CDR1 is WSHSY and CDR2 SAAADI. There are 14 residues in the CDR3. The CDR3 DNA is TGCGCCAGCAGTGAGTCTACAGTAAGGCGTGGCTACACCTTC. Its translation is CASSESTVRRGYTF.

This chain connects TRBV5-8 to TRBJ1-5; D unclear. The CDR3 has 14 amino acids. V was pared by 2 bases and J by 7 bases, with 13 bases between. Germline assignment: CDR1 SGHTS and CDR2 YDEGEE. The CDR3 region is CASSFPQLPQPQHF. The CDR3, as DNA: TGTGCCAGCAGCTTTCCACAGTTACCGCAGCCCCAGCATTTT.

With regard to this clone: This clone may be a read error of a much larger clone one base away. This chain links TRBV2 with TRBJ2-7; TRBD1 aligns across 8 bases. Germline V gene data show CDR1 as SNHLY and CDR2 as FYNNEI. This CDR3 region has 13 residues. The V and J ends lost 6 bases and 3 bases, in that order; junction bases with no gene match: 4. Here the CDR3 reads CASSSTGGYEQYF. The CDR3 bases are TGTGCCAGCAGCTCAACAGGGGGCTACGAGCAGTACTTC.

This chain connects TRBV7-6 to TRBJ2-1, with 16 nucleotides matching TRBD2. This CDR3 has 16 amino acids. V shed 5 bases and J 6 bases; nucleotides not matched to a gene: 4. In germline, CDR1 is SGHVS, CDR2 FNYEAQ. CDR3 in amino acids: CASSLGTSGRGNEQFF. The CDR3 DNA is TGTGCCAGCAGCCTGGGGACTAGCGGGAGGGGCAATGAGCAGTTCTTC.

This clone was counted only a few times. This rearrangement joins TRBV23-1 to TRBJ2-7; 8 positions match TRBD1. TRBV23-1 is annotated as an ORF whose role is uncertain. There are 15 residues in the CDR3. Unmatched junction bases numbered 9, after V lost 3 bases and J lost 5 bases. CDR3 sequence (DNA): TGCGCCAGCAGTCACTCTGAGCAGGGGGCCCACGAGCAGTACTTC. This codes for CASSHSEQGAHEQYF.

A few counts support this clone. The J gene is TRBJ1-5, the V gene TRBV25-1; no firm D call. Germline V gene lookup returns CDR1 MGHDK and CDR2 SYGVNS. This CDR3 has 12 amino acids. V lost 4 bases, J lost 4 bases, and 5 bases lay in between. Here the CDR3 reads CASSVGNQPQHF. In nucleotides, the CDR3 is TGTGCCAGCAGTGTCGGGAATCAGCCCCAGCATTTT.

The table lists this clone with a few counts. The gene calls are TRBV5-6 and TRBJ2-1, with 10 bases aligning to TRBD2. Unmatched junction bases numbered 6, after V lost 6 bases and J lost 15 bases. CDR1 is SGHDT and CDR2 is YYEEEE in the germline V gene. The CDR3 is 11 residues long. In nucleotides, the CDR3 is TGTGCCAGCACCATGGGGACTAGCGTGTTCTTC. Protein: CASTMGTSVFF.

The chain is built from TRBV28 and TRBJ2-7; D not resolved. CDR3 length: 14 amino acids. The germline V gene encodes CDR1 MDHEN and CDR2 SYDVKM. The V end lost 4 bases, the J end lost 7 bases, and 17 bases lay between the germline ends. CDR3 nucleotides: TGTGCCAGCAGTTCCCTGGCGGTGCCTATAGAGCAGTACTTC. It translates to CASSSLAVPIEQYF.

The genes are TRBV28 and TRBJ2-2; D gene uncertain. The CDR3 extends over 14 amino acids. The germline gives CDR1 MDHEN, CDR2 SYDVKM. The ends were cut back, 7 bases at V and 0 bases at J, with 9 bases in the middle. The CDR3 DNA is TGTGCCAGCAAAAATTTCGCGAACACCGGGGAGCTGTTTTTT. This translates into CASKNFANTGELFF.

The rearrangement uses TRBV30 and TRBJ1-6; 10 nucleotides line up with TRBD1. The CDR3 is 22 residues long. Trimming took 3 bases from V and 0 from J; bases not matched to a gene: 20. Germline assignment: CDR1 GTSNPN and CDR2 SVGIG (reference sequence). The CDR3 is CAWRYRDRGNSQGSSYNSPLHF. CDR3 DNA: TGTGCCTGGAGATACCGGGACAGGGGAAATTCGCAAGGGAGCTCCTATAATTCACCCCTCCACTTT.

The chain recombines TRBV5-1 with TRBJ1-1, with 10 bases matching TRBD1. The junction had 2 bases not matched to a gene; V was cut back by 0 bases and J by 6 bases. Germline V gives CDR1 SGHRS, CDR2 YFSETQ. The CDR3 extends over 14 amino acids. The CDR3: CASSLGGTGAEAFF. CDR3 in DNA: TGCGCCAGCAGCTTGGGAGGGACAGGGGCTGAAGCTTTCTTT.

The J gene is TRBJ2-7, the V gene TRBV14; no reliable D call. The CDR3 extends over 13 amino acids. The V gene lost 4 bases and the J gene lost 2 bases, with 9 bases spanning the gap. Per the germline V gene, CDR1 is SGHDN and CDR2 is FVKESK. The CDR3 reads CASSLRLTYEQYF. The CDR3 DNA reads TGTGCCAGCAGCCTGAGATTGACCTACGAGCAGTACTTC.

This chain's CDR3 is CASSDPPGYYGYTF. The CDR3 DNA is TGTGCCAGCAGTGACCCCCCAGGCTACTATGGCTACACCTTC. The rearrangement links TRBV6-5 to TRBJ1-2; D unresolved. The V end was cut by 5 bases, the J end by 3 bases, with 13 bases between. The CDR3 loop spans 14 amino acids. The germline gives CDR1 MNHEY, CDR2 SVGAGI.

This clone was detected only a few times. The gene calls are TRBV10-2 and TRBJ1-2; 9 bases agree with TRBD1. Germline CDR1 WSHSY, CDR2 SAAADI. This CDR3 spans 13 amino acids. V lost 7 bases and J lost 7; bases outside the gene matches: 7. The CDR3 region is CASTVGTGIGYTF. DNA for the CDR3: TGCGCCAGCACCGTCGGGACAGGGATTGGCTACACCTTC.

The chain links TRBV7-6 to TRBJ2-2; a possible D gene is TRBD2 (5 bases). V lost 5 bases, J lost 6 bases, and 16 bases lay in between. This CDR3 is 15 amino acids long. CDR1 is SGHVS, CDR2 FNYEAQ, per germline. CDR3 coding DNA: TGTGCCAGCAGCCCCCGGGGTAGAAGGGCCGGGGAGCTGTTTTTT. This codes for CASSPRGRRAGELFF.

The rearrangement uses TRBV19 and TRBJ1-1, with a weak D call TRBD1 (5 bases). This CDR3 is 16 amino acids long. Germline lookup yields CDR1 LNHDA and CDR2 SQIVND (reference sequence). V lost 1 base, J lost 0 bases, and 12 bases lay in between. As DNA, the CDR3 is TGTGCCAGTAGTATAGGCGTTGGGGCCATGAACACTGAAGCTTTCTTT. Its protein product is CASSIGVGAMNTEAFF.

In its sample, this clone was seen once. V gene TRBV5-4 combines with J gene TRBJ2-5; TRBD2 matches at 9 bases. V lost 4 bases, J lost 5 bases, and 3 bases stayed unmatched. This CDR3 contains 13 residues. CDR1 is SGHNT, CDR2 YYREEE, per germline (reference sequence). The CDR3 protein is CASSKRGEETQYF. In DNA form, the CDR3 reads TGTGCCAGCAGCAAGCGGGGGGAGGAGACCCAGTACTTC.

The chain carries TRBV7-3 and TRBJ2-2; 8 positions match TRBD2. Trimming took 5 bases from V and 9 from J; bases not matched to a gene: 11. Germline lookup yields CDR1 SGHTA and CDR2 FQGTGA. The length of the CDR3 is 15 residues. CDR3 nucleotides: TGTGCCAGCAGCGCAAGCGGGGGCGTGGGCCGGGAGCTGTTTTTT. As protein: CASSASGGVGRELFF.

V gene TRBV11-2 combines with J gene TRBJ2-3, with no clear D. Trimming took off 1 base at V and 0 bases at J, with 14 bases between the two ends. Germline V gene data show CDR1 as SGHAT and CDR2 as FQNNGV. The CDR3 has 17 residues. The CDR3 is CASSLALDGPSTDTQYF. The CDR3, as DNA: TGTGCCAGCAGCTTAGCCCTAGACGGTCCTAGCACAGATACGCAGTATTTT.

This chain uses TRBV19 with TRBJ2-5; TRBD1 agrees at 7 bases. The J call may not be correct, given that the DNA end is closer to TRBJ2-7. Germline assignment: CDR1 LNHDA and CDR2 SQIVND (reference sequence). The CDR3 runs 15 residues. The CDR3 here is CASSPGGTWTYEQYF. The CDR3 bases are TGTGCCAGTAGCCCAGGGGGAACTTGGACTTACGAGCAGTACTTC.